A single T cell receptor (beta chain) is shown here with its context. Authors' methods: Scientists estimated how many nucleated cells there were by amplifying reference gene primers. Clones were sequenced by immunoSEQ multiplex PCR, and TCRdb holds only the in-frame ones, with some missing. The V and J calls and the clone size are those of that table, but D and trimming were determined from the DNA. Among about 410,000 clones listed, 75% to 90% were seen once. The data are from a study of blood T cell repertoires in COVID-19. CDR1 SGHRS and CDR2 YFSETQ come from the germline V gene. The CDR3 spans 15 residues. V lost 5 bases, J lost 0 bases, and 11 bases lay in between.

This rearrangement joins TRBV5-1 to TRBJ2-2, with D perhaps TRBD1 (6 bases). The receptor's source is a woman between 35 and 50 years old with COVID-19, enrolled during active disease. The specimen sequenced was peripheral blood. The CDR3 is CASRYGTPNTGELFF. As DNA, the CDR3 is TGCGCCAGCAGGTACGGGACACCGAACACCGGGGAGCTGTTTTTT.